The 29 T cell receptor beta chains given below trace back to one sample, sequenced in a study of blood T cell repertoires in COVID-19. Assay: immunoSEQ multiplex PCR; the TCRdb copy retains only in-frame clones and omits some. The repertoire holds 100,000 to 120,000 clones, with about four fifths as singletons. Sequencing used peripheral blood. All receptors derive from a woman in her 70s with acute or convalescent COVID-19.

This clone was observed once. This sequence joins TRBV2 and TRBJ2-2; 8 bases align to TRBD1. This CDR3 is 14 amino acids long. Unmatched junction bases numbered 1, after V lost 4 bases and J lost 3 bases. Germline values: CDR1 SNHLY, CDR2 FYNNEI. CDR3 region: CASSGDRYTGELFF. The CDR3 region has the DNA TGTGCCAGCAGTGGGGACAGGTACACCGGGGAGCTGTTTTTT.

The chain has TRBV10-2 and TRBJ2-1, with 7 nucleotides matching TRBD2. Germline lookup yields CDR1 WSHSY and CDR2 SAAADI. J lost 9 bases, V lost 4 bases, and 9 bases had no gene match. The CDR3 covers 14 residues. The CDR3 is CASSGTSVSSEQFF. DNA for the CDR3: TGCGCCAGCAGTGGCACTAGCGTATCGAGTGAGCAGTTCTTC.

The CDR3 nucleotides are TGTGCCAGCAGCTTCAGGACTAGCGGGGGCAGCACCGGGGAGCTGTTTTTT. It translates to CASSFRTSGGSTGELFF. The chain recombines TRBV7-2 with TRBJ2-2; 13 bases are shared with TRBD2. The J segment lost 4 bases and the V segment lost 3 bases, leaving 5 bases of the junction unmatched. Germline V gene lookup returns CDR1 SGHTA and CDR2 FQGNSA. The CDR3 contains 17 residues.

This chain uses TRBV5-6 with TRBJ2-7, with a tentative D call TRBD1 (6 bases). The CDR3 consists of 14 residues. The germline V and J ends were trimmed by 0 bases and 3 bases, with 10 bases remaining between them. Germline V lookup: CDR1 SGHDT, CDR2 YYEEEE. The chain's CDR3 is CASSLGGQSYEQYF. For the CDR3, the DNA is TGTGCCAGCAGCTTGGGCGGACAGAGCTACGAGCAGTACTTC.

This clone was recorded a few times. The rearrangement uses TRBV4-3 and TRBJ1-1; D unclear. Trimming pared 4 bases from V and 1 base from J, leaving 10 bases between. The CDR3 is 14 residues long. Germline CDR1 is LGHNA and CDR2 is YSLEER. The CDR3 nucleotides are TGCGCCAGCAGCCTGAGCTACGCGAACACTGAAGCTTTCTTT. Translated: CASSLSYANTEAFF.

This chain connects TRBV5-1 to TRBJ1-1; no firm D call. Trimming removed 0 bases at V and 9 bases at J, with 9 bases between. Germline CDR1 reads SGHRS; CDR2 reads YFSETQ. The CDR3 contains 12 residues. CDR3 loop: CASSLVGGKAFF. CDR3 nucleotides: TGCGCCAGCAGCTTGGTAGGCGGAAAAGCTTTCTTT. Drawing the rest from reference TRBV5-1 and TRBJ1-1, the complete variable domain is KAGVTQTPRYLIKTRGQQVTLSCSPISGHRSVSWYQQTPGQGLQFLFEYFSETQRNKGNFPGRFSGRQFSNSRSEMNVSTLELGDSALYLCASSLVGGKAFFGQGTRLTVV.

This chain joins TRBV27 and TRBJ2-7, with a weak D call TRBD2 (5 bases). V was clipped by 3 bases and J by 2 bases, with 14 bases between them. The length of the CDR3 is 15 residues. The germline V gene encodes CDR1 MNHEY and CDR2 SMNVEV (reference sequence). The CDR3 nucleotides read TGTGCCAGCAGTTTTATAGCAGCGGCGCCCTACGAGCAGTACTTC. Translated: CASSFIAAAPYEQYF.

The chain carries TRBV5-1 and TRBJ1-1, with D perhaps TRBD1 (6 bases). The V gene lost 0 bases and the J gene lost 5 bases, with 14 bases spanning the gap. The CDR3 has 15 amino acids. CDR1 SGHRS and CDR2 YFSETQ come from the germline V gene. Here the CDR3 DNA reads TGCGCCAGCAGCTTGGATTCCCCAGGGGTTACTGAAGCTTTCTTT. Protein product: CASSLDSPGVTEAFF.

The chain links TRBV9 to TRBJ1-2; weak D call: TRBD1 (6 bases). This CDR3 has 14 residues. Germline values: CDR1 SGDLS, CDR2 YYNGEE. The V end was cut by 1 base, the J end by 7 bases, with 14 bases between. CDR3 in amino acids: CASSVLTGQGGYTF. The CDR3 region has the DNA TGTGCCAGCAGCGTACTCACAGGGCAAGGTGGCTACACCTTC.

The chain is built from TRBV3-1 (or the pseudogene TRBV3-2) and TRBJ1-2, with D perhaps matching TRBD1 (5 bases). Trimming left V 1 base short and J 8 bases short, with 14 bases between. Germline V gene lookup returns CDR1 LGHDT and CDR2 YNNKEL (reference sequence). The CDR3 runs to 14 residues. This chain's CDR3 is CASSQGGSQAGYTF. CDR3 in DNA: TGTGCCAGCAGCCAAGGGGGCAGCCAAGCGGGCTACACCTTC.

The chain carries TRBV5-1 and TRBJ2-5; the match to TRBD2 covers 14 bases. Germline lookup yields CDR1 SGHRS and CDR2 YFSETQ. Losses at the gene ends were 3 bases for V and 4 bases for J; bases not matched to a gene: 11. This CDR3 is built from 18 residues. The CDR3 nucleotides are TGCGCCAGCAGCTGGGATCTCAGGACTAGCGGGGGGTTAGAGACCCAGTACTTC. Translation gives CASSWDLRTSGGLETQYF.

CDR3 nucleotides: TGCAGCGTTGCACAGAGCTCCTACAATGAGCAGTTCTTC. As protein: CSVAQSSYNEQFF. V and J are TRBV29-1 and TRBJ2-1; D remains unclear. The CDR3 contains 13 residues. V was shortened by 4 bases and J by 0 bases, with 7 bases between the two germline ends. Germline V gene data show CDR1 as SQVTM and CDR2 as ANQGSEA.

The chain recombines TRBV5-4 with TRBJ1-1, with 7 bases aligning to TRBD1. Per the germline V gene, CDR1 is SGHNT and CDR2 is YYREEE (reference sequence). There are 13 residues in the CDR3. J was trimmed by 7 bases and V by 5 bases; bases with no gene match: 8. CDR3 protein: CASRLQGSDEAFF. For the CDR3, the DNA is TGTGCCAGCAGGTTACAGGGGAGTGATGAAGCTTTCTTT.

The CDR3 sequence is CASSPPGLAAPASTDTQYF. The CDR3 DNA is TGCGCCAGCAGCCCGCCGGGACTAGCGGCCCCCGCTAGCACAGATACGCAGTATTTT. The rearrangement links TRBV5-1 to TRBJ2-3; 11 positions match TRBD2. The ends lost 4 bases at V and 0 bases at J; junction bases unmatched: 13. The CDR3 totals 19 residues. From germline, CDR1 is SGHRS and CDR2 YFSETQ.

The J gene is TRBJ1-5, the V gene TRBV2; D might be TRBD1 (6 bases). CDR1 is SNHLY and CDR2 is FYNNEI in the germline V gene. CDR3 length equals 14 residues. V gave up 0 bases and J gave up 9 bases, with 12 bases separating them. CDR3 in amino acids: CASSEAGGPGPQHF. CDR3 sequence (DNA): TGTGCCAGCAGTGAAGCAGGGGGTCCAGGGCCCCAGCATTTT. The whole variable domain, remainder taken from reference TRBV2 and TRBJ1-5, is EPEVTQTPSHQVTQMGQEVILRCVPISNHLYFYWYRQILGQKVEFLVSFYNNEISEKSEIFDDQFSVERPDGSNFTLKIRSTKLEDSAMYFCASSEAGGPGPQHFGDGTRLSIL.

V is TRBV7-2 and J is TRBJ1-2; 7 bases align to TRBD1. With 1 base clipped from V and 8 bases from J, the junction kept 10 bases outside the gene matches. Germline V CDR1 and CDR2: SGHTA, FQGNSA. This CDR3 is 15 amino acids long. CDR3 amino acids: CASSLGDSQVGGYTF. For the CDR3, the DNA is TGTGCCAGCAGCTTAGGGGACAGCCAAGTGGGAGGCTACACCTTC.

There are a few counts of this clone. J is TRBJ1-2 and V is TRBV28; D perhaps matches TRBD1 (5 bases). Germline V gene data show CDR1 as MDHEN and CDR2 as SYDVKM. This CDR3 spans 15 amino acids. Trimming removed 6 bases at V and 4 bases at J, with 18 bases between. The CDR3 region has the DNA TGTGCCAGCAGCTTTCCCGGCCGGGGGTTCTATGGCTACACCTTC. Amino acid sequence: CASSFPGRGFYGYTF.

The chain combines TRBV7-3 with TRBJ1-6, with D possibly being TRBD1 (5 bases). This CDR3 is built from 15 residues. Germline V gene sequence: CDR1 SGHTA, CDR2 FQGTGA. Trimming removed 5 bases at V and 0 bases at J, with 8 bases between. The CDR3 loop reads CASSIDSSYNSPLHF. The CDR3 DNA is TGTGCCAGCAGCATCGACAGCTCCTATAATTCACCCCTCCACTTT.

V usage is TRBV30 and J usage is TRBJ1-2, with 11 bases lining up with TRBD1. Germline CDR1 is GTSNPN and CDR2 is SVGIG (reference sequence). This CDR3 is built from 14 residues. CDR3 nucleotide sequence: TGTGCTGAACGCCGGGACAGGGGGAACTATGGCTACACCTTC. As protein: CAERRDRGNYGYTF.

The chain joins TRBV5-1 to TRBJ1-2; D is unresolved. This CDR3 is 16 amino acids long. V was pared by 2 bases and J by 5 bases, with 19 bases between. CDR1 and CDR2 from the germline V gene are SGHRS and YFSETQ. The CDR3 bases are TGCGCCAGCAGCTTTGGGGTGACTCGAGAGGGATATGGCTACACCTTC. It yields the protein CASSFGVTREGYGYTF.

CDR3 loop: CASSPSGTAQETQYF. DNA of the CDR3: TGCGCCAGCAGCCCTTCCGGGACAGCACAAGAGACCCAGTACTTC. The chain is built from TRBV4-1 and TRBJ2-5, with TRBD1 identical over 7 bases. Looked up from germline, CDR1 is MGHRA and CDR2 is YSYEKL. The J segment lost 2 bases and the V segment lost 4 bases, leaving 7 bases of the junction unmatched. The CDR3 covers 15 residues.

This chain uses TRBV7-2 with TRBJ2-1, with TRBD2 matching 10 bases. Looked up from germline, CDR1 is SGHTA and CDR2 is FQGNSA. This CDR3 has 18 residues. With 1 base clipped from V and 0 bases from J, the junction kept 6 bases outside the gene matches. CDR3 in DNA: TGTGCCAGCAGCTTAGAGGCGGCTAGCGGGAGCTCCTACAATGAGCAGTTCTTC. Protein: CASSLEAASGSSYNEQFF.

The genes are TRBV6-2 or TRBV6-3 and TRBJ2-2; 10 nucleotides agree with TRBD2. The V and J ends lost 6 bases and 5 bases, in that order; junction bases with no gene match: 6. Per the germline V gene, CDR1 is MNHEY and CDR2 is SVGEGT. The CDR3 runs to 15 residues. CDR3 bases: TGTGCCAGCAGCCGACTAGCGGGCCTAACCGGGGAGCTGTTTTTT. Its translation is CASSRLAGLTGELFF.

V and J are TRBV28 and TRBJ2-1, with TRBD2 as a possible D gene (7 bases). Germline V CDR1 and CDR2: MDHEN, SYDVKM. The CDR3 contains 16 residues. V lost 5 bases, J lost 0 bases, and 14 bases lay in between. The CDR3 region is CASSGGGGRSYNEQFF. CDR3 bases: TGTGCCAGCAGTGGAGGGGGGGGCCGCTCCTACAATGAGCAGTTCTTC.

This sequence joins TRBV2 and TRBJ1-2; 9 bases are shared with TRBD1. This CDR3 has 15 residues. The germline V gene encodes CDR1 SNHLY and CDR2 FYNNEI. The junction had 9 bases not matched to a gene; V was cut back by 5 bases and J by 5 bases. For the CDR3, the DNA is TGTGCCAGCAGTATTTTACAGGGGGCGGGGTATGGCTACACCTTC. It specifies CASSILQGAGYGYTF.

The chain carries TRBV11-3 and TRBJ2-1, with D maybe TRBD2 (7 bases). This CDR3 contains 15 residues. Germline V gene sequence: CDR1 SGHNT, CDR2 YENEEA. Trimming pared 5 bases from V and 9 bases from J, leaving 20 bases between. This CDR3 reads CASSPLRGGAGEQFF. DNA of the CDR3: TGTGCCAGCAGCCCCCTCCGAGGGGGGGCGGGTGAGCAGTTCTTC.

The V gene is TRBV30, the J gene TRBJ2-5; TRBD2 matches 11 bases. The CDR3 covers 13 residues. Germline V lookup: CDR1 GTSNPN, CDR2 SVGIG (reference sequence). V was pared by 4 bases and J by 4 bases, with 2 bases of the junction left unmatched. The CDR3 nucleotides are TGTGCCTGGAATGGACTAGCGGGAGAGACCCAGTACTTC. Translation: CAWNGLAGETQYF.

V usage is TRBV7-2 and J usage is TRBJ1-6, with 7 bases lining up with TRBD1. Germline-derived CDR1 and CDR2 are SGHTA and FQGNSA. The CDR3 covers 16 residues. V shed 6 bases and J 0 bases; nucleotides not matched to a gene: 5. The DNA for the CDR3 is TGTGCCAGCAGAAGGGACAGCAGCTCCTATAATTCACCCCTCCACTTT. Protein: CASRRDSSSYNSPLHF.

J is TRBJ2-7 and V is TRBV7-2; a weak D match, TRBD1 (5 bases). The CDR3 contains 13 residues. The V gene lost 4 bases and the J gene lost 5 bases, with 12 bases spanning the gap. Germline V lookup: CDR1 SGHTA, CDR2 FQGNSA. The chain's CDR3 is CASSSQGPNEQYF. Written as DNA, the CDR3 is TGTGCCAGCAGCTCCCAGGGCCCGAACGAGCAGTACTTC.